One sample yielded the 27 T cell receptor beta chains listed below, sequenced in a study of CD8+CD57+ T cells in acquired aplastic anemia. Using genomic DNA as the template, TCR beta VDJ and CDR3 profiling was carried out. TCRdb re-derived calls from the reads in MiXCR, one entry per CDR3 protein. The data contain 98,000 or so distinct CDR3 sequences, around 50% of them singletons. The source material was sorted CD4+, CD8+, or CD8+CD57+ T cells (not recorded which) from PBMCs. The receptors stem from a human donor in good health, serving as a control.

Details on this clonotype: No DNA is shown, since the ends of the CDR3 on it are uncertain; the CDR3 is the one TCRdb lists. J is TRBJ2-7 and V is TRBV25-1; TRBD1, the D gene given by the table, was not confirmed from the DNA. Germline V gene sequence: CDR1 MGHDK, CDR2 SYGVNS. Ends included, the CDR3 has 23 residues. The CDR3 protein is CASSEPDRVEQFFGPGTVYEQYF.

The CDR3 DNA follows: TGTGCCAGCAGCCCCCGTTCTACTGGGCCCTACAATGAGCAGTTCTTC. Amino acids: CASSPRSTGPYNEQFF. This sequence joins TRBV9 and TRBJ2-1, with D unclear. From germline, CDR1 is SGDLS and CDR2 YYNGEE. The V and J ends lost 4 bases and 2 bases respectively, with 16 bases between them. The length of the CDR3 is 16 residues.

V usage is TRBV7-2 and J usage is TRBJ2-7; no clear D. Germline assignment: CDR1 SGHTA and CDR2 FQGNSA. The CDR3 consists of 13 residues. V was trimmed by 3 bases and J by 2 bases, leaving 8 bases between them. CDR3 bases: TGTGCCAGCAGCTTTTTCAGCGCCTACGAGCAGTACTTC. Its protein product is CASSFFSAYEQYF.

The chain has TRBV24-1 and TRBJ1-1; 9 nucleotides line up with TRBD1. V shed 6 bases and J 4 bases; nucleotides not matched to a gene: 8. The germline CDR1 and CDR2 sequences are KGHDR and SFDVKD. The CDR3 has 15 residues. The CDR3 DNA reads TGTGCCACCAGTCTTCGGGACAGGGTTGGCACTGAAGCTTTCTTT. As protein: CATSLRDRVGTEAFF.

This clonotype was counted between two and nine times. The rearrangement links TRBV5-1 to TRBJ1-1; D may be TRBD1 (5 bases). V was trimmed by 2 bases and J by 1 base, leaving 9 bases between them. The CDR3 is 14 residues long. The germline gives CDR1 SGHRS, CDR2 YFSETQ. Here the CDR3 DNA reads TGCGCCAGCAGCTTCCGGGGCTCGAACACTGAAGCTTTCTTT. Its protein is CASSFRGSNTEAFF.

The rearrangement uses TRBV7-2 and TRBJ2-1, with 8 positions matching TRBD2. From germline, CDR1 is SGHTA and CDR2 FQGNSA. After removal of 7 bases from V and 10 bases from J, the junction contained 12 bases not matched to a gene. The CDR3 extends over 14 amino acids. DNA of the CDR3: TGTGCCAGCACCATAGCCGGGACTAGAGGGGAGCAGTTCTTC. As protein: CASTIAGTRGEQFF.

This chain links TRBV15 with TRBJ1-2; 9 bases match TRBD1. The trim removed 0 bases at V and 7 bases at J, leaving 3 bases unmatched. Germline lookup yields CDR1 LNHNV and CDR2 YYDKDF (reference sequence). This CDR3 comprises 14 residues. In DNA form, the CDR3 reads TGTGCCACCAGCAGAGATCTGGGACAGGGTGGCTACACCTTC. Translation: CATSRDLGQGGYTF. The full variable domain, with the rest looked up from reference TRBV15 and TRBJ1-2, is DAMVIQNPRYQVTQFGKPVTLSCSQTLNHNVMYWYQQKSSQAPKLLFHYYDKDFNNEADTPDNFQSRRPNTSFCFLDIRSPGLGDTAMYLCATSRDLGQGGYTFGSGTRLTVV.

The chain joins TRBV9 to TRBJ2-1; possibly TRBD1 for D (5 bases). CDR1 and CDR2 from the germline V gene are SGDLS and YYNGEE. Trimming removed 0 bases from V and 6 bases from J, with 13 bases in between. CDR3 length: 15 amino acids. The CDR3 reads CASSVGTDTANEQFF. The CDR3 nucleotides are TGTGCCAGCAGCGTAGGAACGGACACCGCCAATGAGCAGTTCTTC.

V usage is TRBV20-1 and J usage is TRBJ2-7; 7 nucleotides match TRBD1. Germline V CDR1 and CDR2: DFQATT, SNEGSKA (reference sequence). Trimming removed 6 bases from V and 4 bases from J; junction bases left unmatched: 15. CDR3 length equals 15 residues. CDR3 DNA sequence: TGCAGTGCCCCTAAGGGGACAGCCGAGGTTTACGAGCAGTACTTC. Amino acids: CSAPKGTAEVYEQYF.

The chain has TRBV19 and TRBJ2-5; D gene ambiguous. The ends were cut back, 6 bases at V and 2 bases at J, with 16 bases in the middle. Germline V gives CDR1 LNHDA, CDR2 SQIVND (reference sequence). The CDR3 has 15 amino acids. The CDR3 DNA reads as TGTGCCAGTAGATCTATTATAAGCAGACAAGAGACCCAGTACTTC. Translation gives CASRSIISRQETQYF.

This clonotype was detected many times. V usage is TRBV20-1 and J usage is TRBJ1-4, with TRBD1 matching over 11 bases. The CDR3 runs to 14 residues. The germline V gene has CDR1 DFQATT and CDR2 SNEGSKA (reference sequence). V shed 1 base, J shed 7 bases, and the junction held 2 bases outside the gene matches. CDR3 coding DNA: TGCAGTGCTAGAGGGGACAGGGGGTCTGAAAAACTGTTTTTT. As protein: CSARGDRGSEKLFF.

The CDR3 region has the DNA TGTGCCAGCAGCTTAGTTAGCGGGGGGGATTACGAGCAGTACGTC. Translating it yields CASSLVSGGDYEQYV. The V gene is TRBV7-8, the J gene TRBJ2-7, with TRBD2 matching 11 bases. Germline values: CDR1 SGHVS, CDR2 FQNEAQ. The V and J ends lost 1 base and 4 bases, in that order; junction bases with no gene match: 3. The CDR3 runs to 15 residues.

In this sample, this clonotype turned up once. The chain carries TRBV4-3 and TRBJ1-2; no definite D call. This CDR3 region has 13 residues. V was cut by 2 bases and J by 2 bases, with 6 bases left in between. Germline loops: CDR1 LGHNA, CDR2 YSLEER. The CDR3 coding sequence is TGCGCCAGCAGCCAATCAAGAAACTATGGCTACACCTTC. This translates into CASSQSRNYGYTF.

V usage is TRBV19 and J usage is TRBJ1-6; D not resolved. The length of the CDR3 is 15 residues. Per germline, CDR1 LNHDA and CDR2 SQIVND (reference sequence). The V gene lost 4 bases and the J gene lost 7 bases, with 14 bases spanning the gap. In nucleotides, the CDR3 is TGTGCCAGTAGTAACCCGGGCCTACCAAATTCACCCCTCCACTTT. Translating it yields CASSNPGLPNSPLHF.

The chain uses TRBV12-3 or TRBV12-4 and TRBJ2-7; TRBD2 is a possible D gene (6 bases). V gave up 5 bases and J gave up 3 bases, with 11 bases separating them. The CDR3 consists of 13 residues. The CDR3 is CASSPLGGYEQYF. The CDR3 DNA sequence: TGTGCCAGCAGTCCCCTGGGGGGCTACGAGCAGTACTTC.

In its sample, this clonotype was seen many times. This sequence joins TRBV7-9 and TRBJ1-2; 8 positions agree with TRBD1. The V gene end was trimmed by 1 base and the J gene end by 7 bases; junction bases not matched to a gene: 2. The CDR3 contains 13 residues. Germline V gene data show CDR1 as SEHNR and CDR2 as FQNEAQ (reference sequence). The chain's CDR3 is CASSLGTGSGYTF. CDR3 bases: TGTGCCAGCAGCTTAGGGACAGGGAGTGGCTACACCTTC.

The V call is TRBV10-1, the J call TRBJ1-2; D call uncertain. V dropped 6 bases and J dropped 4 bases, with 12 bases sitting between them. This CDR3 comprises 13 residues. Germline-derived CDR1 and CDR2 are WNHNN and SYGVQD (reference sequence). In nucleotides, the CDR3 is TGCGCCAGCAGATCGGGTGCGATCTATGGCTACACCTTC. Translated: CASRSGAIYGYTF.

CDR3 coding DNA: TGTGCCAGCAGCTTAGCTAGCGGAGACACAGATACGCAGTATTTT. It codes for CASSLASGDTDTQYF. V is TRBV11-1 and J is TRBJ2-3; tentatively, D is TRBD2 (6 bases). Trimming shortened V by 0 bases and J by 2 bases, and 9 bases separated the two germline ends. The CDR3 extends over 15 amino acids. Germline CDR1 reads SGHAT; CDR2 reads FQDESV (reference sequence).

This clonotype was counted a few times. The CDR3 DNA is TGTGCCAGCAACACCTACGGGAACACTGAAGCTTTCTTT. Its translation: CASNTYGNTEAFF. The V call is TRBV10-3, the J call TRBJ1-1, with D uncertain. CDR1 is ENHRY, CDR2 SYGVKD, per germline. Trimming took 10 bases from V and 1 from J, leaving 13 bases between them. The CDR3 runs 13 residues.

This clonotype was found many times. The chain recombines TRBV5-1 with TRBJ1-2; D remains unclear. Per the germline V gene, CDR1 is SGHRS and CDR2 is YFSETQ. This CDR3 spans 11 amino acids. The V and J ends lost 0 bases and 8 bases respectively, with 5 bases between them. The CDR3 DNA reads TGCGCCAGCAGCTTGGACGTGGGCTACACCTTC. Translating gives CASSLDVGYTF.

This chain links TRBV6-2 or TRBV6-3 with TRBJ1-5, with D uncertain. This CDR3 spans 12 amino acids. The V and J ends lost 7 bases and 2 bases respectively, with 6 bases between them. Germline V gene lookup returns CDR1 MNHEY and CDR2 SVGEGT. The CDR3 DNA reads as TGTGCCAGCAAGAGGGGCAATCAGCCCCAGCATTTT. It yields the protein CASKRGNQPQHF.

Of note for this clonotype: Given a much more abundant clone one base away, this may be a read error. This chain joins TRBV14 and TRBJ2-4, with D perhaps TRBD2 (6 bases). The V gene's germline CDR1 is SGHDN and CDR2 FVKESK. The CDR3 extends over 16 amino acids. V lost 1 base to trimming and J lost 0 bases, with 10 bases between them. CDR3 sequence: CASSQGRGQAKNIQYF. CDR3 sequence (DNA): TGTGCCAGCAGCCAAGGGCGGGGCCAAGCCAAAAACATTCAGTACTTC.

This rearrangement joins TRBV7-6 to TRBJ2-7; D is possibly TRBD1 (5 bases). Germline loops: CDR1 SGHVS, CDR2 FNYEAQ. The V and J ends lost 8 bases and 3 bases respectively, with 14 bases between them. The length of the CDR3 is 13 residues. The CDR3 DNA reads as TGTGCCAGCTCCAAAGGGGCAGACTACGAGCAGTACTTC. This codes for CASSKGADYEQYF.

This clonotype was seen at least ten times. The rearrangement links TRBV9 to TRBJ2-7; 8 bases agree with TRBD1. Losses at the gene ends were 0 bases for V and 2 bases for J; bases not matched to a gene: 1. This CDR3 has 14 amino acids. Per the germline V gene, CDR1 is SGDLS and CDR2 is YYNGEE. CDR3 region: CASSVAGGPYEQYF. For the CDR3, the DNA is TGTGCCAGCAGCGTAGCAGGGGGCCCCTACGAGCAGTACTTC.

V usage is TRBV12-3 or TRBV12-4 and J usage is TRBJ1-1, with TRBD1 as a possible D gene (6 bases). The CDR3 runs to 12 residues. V lost 5 bases and J lost 6, with 10 bases in between. The CDR3 protein is CASSPGVAEAFF. The CDR3 DNA reads as TGTGCCAGCAGTCCAGGGGTTGCTGAAGCTTTCTTT.

For the CDR3, the DNA is TGCGCCAGCAGCCAAGATCTTGGCGGGGGGGCGTCAGATACGCAGTATTTT. Translation gives CASSQDLGGGASDTQYF. The chain has TRBV4-3 and TRBJ2-3, with 9 bases identical to TRBD2. The CDR3 has 17 amino acids. V was clipped by 0 bases and J by 4 bases; unmatched bases: 8. CDR1 and CDR2 from the germline V gene are LGHNA and YSLEER.

The rearrangement links TRBV29-1 to TRBJ1-2; a possible D gene is TRBD1 (6 bases). The CDR3 runs 13 residues. Germline V gene data show CDR1 as SQVTM and CDR2 as ANQGSEA. V shed 0 bases and J shed 8 bases, with 13 bases lying between them. CDR3 DNA: TGCAGCGTTGAAGAGTTAGGGGGTCGGGGCTACACCTTC. Its translation: CSVEELGGRGYTF.